The clone carrying this T cell receptor beta chain was detected ten times or more. Trimming took 4 bases from V and 5 from J; bases not matched to a gene: 5. Germline loops: CDR1 SQVTM, CDR2 ANQGSEA. There are 13 residues in the CDR3. This specimen belongs to a study of early T cells in non-severe SARS-CoV-2 infection. In the library, individual cDNA molecules carried attached unique molecular identifiers. Each CDR3 protein gets one entry after TCRdb re-called the 5' RACE reads with MiXCR. The repertoire holds around 70,000 distinct CDR3 sequences, roughly 9.1% seen once, with more than 2.5% in the top ten.

Sequenced material: whole blood. This TCR was recovered from an adult who was a healthcare worker with PCR-confirmed SARS-CoV-2 infection or an uninfected control (not recorded which). V gene TRBV29-1 combines with J gene TRBJ2-3; TRBD2 agrees at 8 bases. CDR3 DNA: TGCAGCGTTGCTCCCAGCGGGGGAGATACGCAGTATTTT. Protein sequence: CSVAPSGGDTQYF.